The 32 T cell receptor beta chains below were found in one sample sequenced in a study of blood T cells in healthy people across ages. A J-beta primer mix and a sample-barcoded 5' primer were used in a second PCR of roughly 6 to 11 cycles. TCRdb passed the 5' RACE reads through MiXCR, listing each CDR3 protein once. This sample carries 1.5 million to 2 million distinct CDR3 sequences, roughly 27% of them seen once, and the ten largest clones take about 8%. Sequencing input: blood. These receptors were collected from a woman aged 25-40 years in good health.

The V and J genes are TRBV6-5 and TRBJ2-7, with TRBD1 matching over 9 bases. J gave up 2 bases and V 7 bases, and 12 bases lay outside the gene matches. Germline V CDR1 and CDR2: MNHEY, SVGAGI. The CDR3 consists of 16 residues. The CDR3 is CASTLHGGQGAYEQYF. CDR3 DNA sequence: TGTGCCAGCACACTGCACGGGGGACAGGGAGCCTACGAGCAGTACTTC.

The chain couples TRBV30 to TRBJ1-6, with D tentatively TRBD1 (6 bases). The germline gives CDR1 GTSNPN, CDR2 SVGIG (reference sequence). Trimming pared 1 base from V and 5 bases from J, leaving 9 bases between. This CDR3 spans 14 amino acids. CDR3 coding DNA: TGTGCCTGGAGTGCCAGGGGCGATAATTCACCCCTCCACTTT. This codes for CAWSARGDNSPLHF.

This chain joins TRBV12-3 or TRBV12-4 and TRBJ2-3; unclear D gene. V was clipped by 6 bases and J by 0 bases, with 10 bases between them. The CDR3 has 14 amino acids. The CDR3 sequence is CASSVQPSTDTQYF. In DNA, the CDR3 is TGTGCCAGCAGCGTACAGCCCAGCACAGATACGCAGTATTTT.

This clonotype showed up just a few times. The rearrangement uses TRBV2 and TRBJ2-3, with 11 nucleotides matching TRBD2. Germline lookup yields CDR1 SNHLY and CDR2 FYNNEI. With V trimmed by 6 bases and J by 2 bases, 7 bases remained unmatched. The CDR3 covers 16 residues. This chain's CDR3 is CASRSGTSGYTDTQYF. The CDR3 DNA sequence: TGTGCCAGCAGGTCCGGGACTAGCGGTTACACAGATACGCAGTATTTT.

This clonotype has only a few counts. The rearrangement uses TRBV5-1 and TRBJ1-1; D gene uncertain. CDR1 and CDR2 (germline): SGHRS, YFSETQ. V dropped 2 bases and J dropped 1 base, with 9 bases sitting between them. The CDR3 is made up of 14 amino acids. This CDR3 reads CASSFESRNTEAFF. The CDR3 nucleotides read TGCGCCAGCAGCTTTGAGAGTAGGAACACTGAAGCTTTCTTT.

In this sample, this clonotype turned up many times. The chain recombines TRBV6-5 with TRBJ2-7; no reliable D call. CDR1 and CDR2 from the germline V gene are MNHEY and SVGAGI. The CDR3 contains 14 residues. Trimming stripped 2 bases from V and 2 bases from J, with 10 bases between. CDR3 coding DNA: TGTGCCAGCAGTTACGAGGTCCCTCCCTACGAGCAGTACTTC. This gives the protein CASSYEVPPYEQYF.

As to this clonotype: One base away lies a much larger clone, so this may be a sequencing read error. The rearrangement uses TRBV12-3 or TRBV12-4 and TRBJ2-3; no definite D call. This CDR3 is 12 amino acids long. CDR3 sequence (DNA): TGTGCCAGCAGCTCAGCGTCAGATGCGCAGTATTTT. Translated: CASSSASDAQYF.

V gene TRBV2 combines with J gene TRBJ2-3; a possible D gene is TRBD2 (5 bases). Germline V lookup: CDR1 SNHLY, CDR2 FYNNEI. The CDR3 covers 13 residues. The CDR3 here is CATGSGGPDTQYF. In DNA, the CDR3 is TGTGCGACGGGGAGCGGCGGGCCAGATACGCAGTATTTT.

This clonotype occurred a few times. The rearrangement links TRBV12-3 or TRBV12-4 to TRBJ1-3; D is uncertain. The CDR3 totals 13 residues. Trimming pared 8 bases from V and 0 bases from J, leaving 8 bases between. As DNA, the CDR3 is TGTGCCAGCTCCCGGGTCTCTGGAAACACCATATATTTT. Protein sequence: CASSRVSGNTIYF.

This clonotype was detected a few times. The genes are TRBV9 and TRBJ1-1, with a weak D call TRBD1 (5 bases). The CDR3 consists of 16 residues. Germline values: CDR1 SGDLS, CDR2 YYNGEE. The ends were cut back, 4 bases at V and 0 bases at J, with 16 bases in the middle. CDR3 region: CASSPRQQIMNTEAFF. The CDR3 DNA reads TGTGCCAGCAGCCCCCGACAGCAGATTATGAACACTGAAGCTTTCTTT.

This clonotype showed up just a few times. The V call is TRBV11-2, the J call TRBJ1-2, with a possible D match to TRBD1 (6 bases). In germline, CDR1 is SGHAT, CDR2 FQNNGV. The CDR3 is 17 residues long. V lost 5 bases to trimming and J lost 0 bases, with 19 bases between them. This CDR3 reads CASSPGRGGKPNYGYTF. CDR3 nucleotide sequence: TGTGCCAGCAGCCCCGGAAGAGGGGGGAAACCTAACTATGGCTACACCTTC.

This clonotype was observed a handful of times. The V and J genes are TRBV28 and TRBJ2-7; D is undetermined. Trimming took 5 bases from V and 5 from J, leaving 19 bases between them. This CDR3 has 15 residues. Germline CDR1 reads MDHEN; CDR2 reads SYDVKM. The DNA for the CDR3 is TGTGCCAGCAGTGAGTGGCCCACGGAGCCCCACGAGCAGTACTTC. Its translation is CASSEWPTEPHEQYF.

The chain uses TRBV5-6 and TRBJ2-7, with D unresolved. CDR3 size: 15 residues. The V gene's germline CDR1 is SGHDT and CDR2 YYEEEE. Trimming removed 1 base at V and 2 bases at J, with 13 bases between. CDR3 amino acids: CASSLLGARPYEQYF. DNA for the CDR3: TGTGCCAGCAGCTTGTTAGGAGCCAGACCCTACGAGCAGTACTTC.

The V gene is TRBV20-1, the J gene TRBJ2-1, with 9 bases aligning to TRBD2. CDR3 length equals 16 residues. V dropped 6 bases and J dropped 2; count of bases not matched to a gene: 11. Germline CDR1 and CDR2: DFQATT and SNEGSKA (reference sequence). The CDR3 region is CSAPSGREGPYNEQFF. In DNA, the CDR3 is TGCAGTGCACCATCTGGGCGGGAGGGCCCCTACAATGAGCAGTTCTTC.

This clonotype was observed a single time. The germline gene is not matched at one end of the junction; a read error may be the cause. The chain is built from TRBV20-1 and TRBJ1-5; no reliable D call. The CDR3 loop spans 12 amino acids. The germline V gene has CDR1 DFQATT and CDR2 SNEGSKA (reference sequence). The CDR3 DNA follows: TGCAGGGCTAGAAGGGCAGATCAGCCCCAGCATTTT. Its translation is CRARRADQPQHF.

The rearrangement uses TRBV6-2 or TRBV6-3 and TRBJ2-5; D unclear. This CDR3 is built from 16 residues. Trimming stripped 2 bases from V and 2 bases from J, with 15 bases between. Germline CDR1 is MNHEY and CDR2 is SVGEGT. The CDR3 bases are TGTGCCAGCAGTTACCGGCGAGACAAGTTTCAAGAGACCCAGTACTTC. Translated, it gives CASSYRRDKFQETQYF.

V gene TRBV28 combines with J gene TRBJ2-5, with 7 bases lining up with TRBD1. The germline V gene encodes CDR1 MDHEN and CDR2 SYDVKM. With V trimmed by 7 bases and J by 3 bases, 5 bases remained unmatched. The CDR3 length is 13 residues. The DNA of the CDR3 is TGTGCCAGCACCGACAGGGTAGAAGAGACCCAGTACTTC. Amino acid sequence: CASTDRVEETQYF.

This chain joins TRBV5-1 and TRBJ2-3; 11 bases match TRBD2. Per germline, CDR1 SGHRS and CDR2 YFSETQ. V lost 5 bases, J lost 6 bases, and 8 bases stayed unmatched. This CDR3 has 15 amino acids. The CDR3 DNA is TGCGCCAGCAGTTTAGGAATAGCGGGAGGGGATACGCAGTATTTT. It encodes CASSLGIAGGDTQYF. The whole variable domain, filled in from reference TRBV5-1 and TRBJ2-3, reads KAGVTQTPRYLIKTRGQQVTLSCSPISGHRSVSWYQQTPGQGLQFLFEYFSETQRNKGNFPGRFSGRQFSNSRSEMNVSTLELGDSALYLCASSLGIAGGDTQYFGPGTRLTVL.

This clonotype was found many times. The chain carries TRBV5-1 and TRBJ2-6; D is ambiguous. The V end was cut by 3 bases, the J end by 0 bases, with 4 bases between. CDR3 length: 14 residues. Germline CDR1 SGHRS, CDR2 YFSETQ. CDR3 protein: CASSWISGANVLTF. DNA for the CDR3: TGCGCCAGCAGCTGGATCTCTGGGGCCAACGTCCTGACTTTC.

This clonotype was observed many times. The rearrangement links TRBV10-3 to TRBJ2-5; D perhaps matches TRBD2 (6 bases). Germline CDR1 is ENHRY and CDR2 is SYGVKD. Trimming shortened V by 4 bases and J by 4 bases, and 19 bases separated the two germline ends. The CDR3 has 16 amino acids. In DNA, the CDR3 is TGTGCCATCAGTGTCGATGGCGGGGAGGCATCAGAGACCCAGTACTTC. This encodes CAISVDGGEASETQYF.

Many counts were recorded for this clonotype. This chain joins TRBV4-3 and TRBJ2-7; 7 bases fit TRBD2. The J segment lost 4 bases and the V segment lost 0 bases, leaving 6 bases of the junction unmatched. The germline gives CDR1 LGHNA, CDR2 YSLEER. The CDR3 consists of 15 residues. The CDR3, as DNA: TGCGCCAGCAGCCAAGATAGGGATAGCGGGTACGAGCAGTACTTC. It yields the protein CASSQDRDSGYEQYF.

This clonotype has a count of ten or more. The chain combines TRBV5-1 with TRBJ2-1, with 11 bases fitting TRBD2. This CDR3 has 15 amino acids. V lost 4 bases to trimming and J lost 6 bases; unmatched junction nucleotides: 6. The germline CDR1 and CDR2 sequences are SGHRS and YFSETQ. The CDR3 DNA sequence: TGCGCCAGCAGCGGAATAGCGGGAGGGCGCAATGAGCAGTTCTTC. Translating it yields CASSGIAGGRNEQFF. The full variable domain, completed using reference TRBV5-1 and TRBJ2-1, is KAGVTQTPRYLIKTRGQQVTLSCSPISGHRSVSWYQQTPGQGLQFLFEYFSETQRNKGNFPGRFSGRQFSNSRSEMNVSTLELGDSALYLCASSGIAGGRNEQFFGPGTRLTVL.

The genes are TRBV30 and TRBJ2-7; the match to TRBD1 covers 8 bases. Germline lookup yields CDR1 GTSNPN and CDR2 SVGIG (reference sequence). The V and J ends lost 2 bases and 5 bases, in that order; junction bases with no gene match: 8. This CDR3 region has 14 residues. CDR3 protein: CAWSFRTGYDEQYF. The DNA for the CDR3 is TGTGCCTGGAGTTTCCGGACAGGGTACGACGAGCAGTACTTC.

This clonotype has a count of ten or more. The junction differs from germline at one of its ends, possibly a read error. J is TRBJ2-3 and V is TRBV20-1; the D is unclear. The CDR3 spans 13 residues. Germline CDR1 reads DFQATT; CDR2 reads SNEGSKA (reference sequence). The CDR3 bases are TGCAGAGCTAGTATCGGGCCCACAGATACGCAGTATTTT. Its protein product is CRASIGPTDTQYF.

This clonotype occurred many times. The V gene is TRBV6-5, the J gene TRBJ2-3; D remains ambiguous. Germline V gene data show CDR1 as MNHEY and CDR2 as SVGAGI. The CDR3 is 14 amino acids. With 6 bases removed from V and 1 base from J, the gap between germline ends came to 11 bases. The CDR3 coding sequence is TGTGCCAGCAGCTATGGCGGTGGCACAGATACGCAGTATTTT. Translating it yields CASSYGGGTDTQYF.

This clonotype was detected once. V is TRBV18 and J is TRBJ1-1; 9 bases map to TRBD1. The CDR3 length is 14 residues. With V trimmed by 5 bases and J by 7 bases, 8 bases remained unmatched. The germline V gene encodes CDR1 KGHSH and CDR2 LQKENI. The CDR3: CASSTGGGSFEAFF. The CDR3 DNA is TGTGCCAGCTCAACAGGGGGCGGTTCTTTTGAAGCTTTCTTT. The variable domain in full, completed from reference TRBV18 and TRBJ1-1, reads NAGVMQNPRHLVRRRGQEARLRCSPMKGHSHVYWYRQLPEEGLKFMVYLQKENIIDESGMPKERFSAEFPKEGPSILRIQQVVRGDSAAYFCASSTGGGSFEAFFGQGTRLTVV.

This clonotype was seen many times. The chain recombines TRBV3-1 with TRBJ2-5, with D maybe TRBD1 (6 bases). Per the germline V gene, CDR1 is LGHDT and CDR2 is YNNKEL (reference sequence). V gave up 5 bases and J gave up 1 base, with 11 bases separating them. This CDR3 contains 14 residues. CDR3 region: CASSYGTSQETQYF. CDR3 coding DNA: TGTGCCAGCAGCTACGGGACATCCCAAGAGACCCAGTACTTC.

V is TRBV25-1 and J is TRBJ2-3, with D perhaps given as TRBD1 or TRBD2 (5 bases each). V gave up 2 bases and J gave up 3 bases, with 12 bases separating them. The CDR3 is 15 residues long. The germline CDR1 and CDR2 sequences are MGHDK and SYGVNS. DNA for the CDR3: TGTGCCAGCAGTGAACCCGGGACCCGGACAGATACGCAGTATTTT. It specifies CASSEPGTRTDTQYF.

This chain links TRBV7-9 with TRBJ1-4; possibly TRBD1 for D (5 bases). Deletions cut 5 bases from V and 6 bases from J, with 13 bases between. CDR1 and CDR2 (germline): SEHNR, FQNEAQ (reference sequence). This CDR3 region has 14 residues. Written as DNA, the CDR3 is TGTGCCAGCAGCCCAAGAGGGGTGGATGAAAAACTGTTTTTT. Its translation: CASSPRGVDEKLFF.

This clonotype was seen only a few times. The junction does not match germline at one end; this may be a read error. The CDR3 DNA reads TGCGCCAGTAGCTTGGCCGGGCTCGGAGATACGCAGTATTTT. Protein: CASSLAGLGDTQYF. This chain connects TRBV5-1 to TRBJ2-3; D not certain. CDR3 length: 14 residues. Germline-derived CDR1 and CDR2 are SGHRS and YFSETQ.

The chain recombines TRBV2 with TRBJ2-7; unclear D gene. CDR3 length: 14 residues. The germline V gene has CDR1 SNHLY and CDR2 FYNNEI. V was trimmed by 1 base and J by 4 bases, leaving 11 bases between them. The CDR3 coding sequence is TGTGCCAGCAGTGAAGACTCTCTAGATTACGAGCAGTACTTC. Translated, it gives CASSEDSLDYEQYF.

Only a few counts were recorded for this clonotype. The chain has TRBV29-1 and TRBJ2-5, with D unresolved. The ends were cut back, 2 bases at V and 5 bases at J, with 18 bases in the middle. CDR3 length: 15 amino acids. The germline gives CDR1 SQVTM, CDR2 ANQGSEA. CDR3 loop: CSVETFAKASETQYF. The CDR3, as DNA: TGCAGCGTTGAAACATTTGCAAAGGCCAGCGAGACCCAGTACTTC.